The 27 T cell receptor beta chains below all came from one sample that was sequenced in a study of resident and recirculating memory T cells in vitiligo. Method: immunoSEQ multiplex PCR; TCRdb's copy keeps in-frame clones and lacks some. The sample includes about 42,000 clones, around 90% of them seen just once. Sequences were obtained from blood. The source of these receptors is a male donor with vitiligo.

The V gene is TRBV7-6, the J gene TRBJ2-7; TRBD1 aligns across 9 bases. Trimming cost V 4 bases and J 2 bases; bases outside gene matches: 3. CDR1 is SGHVS, CDR2 FNYEAQ, per germline. The CDR3 totals 14 residues. Here the CDR3 DNA reads TGTGCCAGCAGCTGGAGACAGGGGGCCTACGAGCAGTACTTC. This gives the protein CASSWRQGAYEQYF.

The V call is TRBV6-4, the J call TRBJ2-1; TRBD2 matches at 7 bases. The V gene's germline CDR1 is MRHNA and CDR2 SNTAGT. V shed 3 bases, J shed 8 bases, and the junction held 4 bases outside the gene matches. This CDR3 has 13 amino acids. CDR3 coding DNA: TGTGCCAGCAGTGAGGGAGGGTCGCATGAGCAGTTCTTC. Translated, it gives CASSEGGSHEQFF.

The chain combines TRBV6-5 with TRBJ2-1; D is unresolved. The CDR3 contains 15 residues. Germline CDR1 and CDR2: MNHEY and SVGAGI. V was clipped by 2 bases and J by 1 base, with 9 bases between them. The CDR3 DNA reads TGTGCCAGCAGTTACGTTGGGCTGTCCTACAATGAGCAGTTCTTC. Residues: CASSYVGLSYNEQFF.

This chain connects TRBV7-6 to TRBJ2-5; 8 bases match TRBD1. The J call may be incorrect, as the DNA end agrees better with TRBJ2-7. The CDR3 spans 15 residues. Germline CDR1 is SGHVS and CDR2 is FNYEAQ. CDR3 bases: TGTGCCAGCAGCTTAGTCAGGGGGCTGGGTTACGAGCAGTACTTC. Its protein is CASSLVRGLGYEQYF.

This clone has only one observation. At one end, the junction sequence differs from germline, possibly due to a read error. The genes are TRBV7-8 and TRBJ2-3; 8 positions agree with TRBD2. Looked up from germline, CDR1 is SGHVS and CDR2 is FQNEAQ. The CDR3 has 13 residues. CDR3 in DNA: TGTGCCAGCAGCTTACAACTAGCGGATACGCGGTATTTT. It translates to CASSLQLADTRYF.

J is TRBJ1-1 and V is TRBV6-1, with 8 nucleotides matching TRBD1. Trimming cost V 5 bases and J 6 bases; bases outside gene matches: 8. This CDR3 is built from 14 residues. Germline V CDR1 and CDR2: MNHNS, SASEGT. The CDR3 coding sequence is TGTGCCAGCAGTTTTGGACAGGGTGGCGCTGAAGCTTTCTTT. Encoded protein: CASSFGQGGAEAFF.

This clone occurred once. The chain uses TRBV11-2 and TRBJ1-2, with D perhaps TRBD1 (5 bases). Trimming stripped 0 bases from V and 4 bases from J, with 12 bases between. Per germline, CDR1 SGHAT and CDR2 FQNNGV. CDR3 length: 15 residues. Here the CDR3 DNA reads TGTGCCAGCAGCTTAGAGTCCAGGGCGAGCTATGGCTACACCTTC. It yields the protein CASSLESRASYGYTF.

V usage is TRBV14 and J usage is TRBJ1-3; a possible D gene is TRBD1 (6 bases). Germline assignment: CDR1 SGHDN and CDR2 FVKESK. V was shortened by 2 bases and J by 0 bases, with 11 bases between the two germline ends. The CDR3 consists of 16 residues. The CDR3 DNA follows: TGTGCCAGCAGCCAACGACAGGATTACTCTGGAAACACCATATATTTT. Translating gives CASSQRQDYSGNTIYF.

Written as DNA, the CDR3 is TGTGCCATCAGTGATAGGAACAGGGGCCGTCAAGAGACCCAGTACTTC. Translated, it gives CAISDRNRGRQETQYF. This chain links TRBV10-3 with TRBJ2-5; 7 positions match TRBD1. The germline CDR1 and CDR2 sequences are ENHRY and SYGVKD. CDR3 length: 16 residues. Germline trimming cut 3 bases from V and 2 bases from J; bases unmatched to any gene: 9.

The V gene is TRBV5-1, the J gene TRBJ2-5; 9 positions match TRBD2. The CDR3 totals 17 residues. J was trimmed by 4 bases and V by 1 base; bases with no gene match: 11. Per germline, CDR1 SGHRS and CDR2 YFSETQ. CDR3 region: CASSLSFGGGAVETQYF. The CDR3 coding sequence is TGCGCCAGCAGCTTGAGCTTCGGCGGGGGGGCGGTAGAGACCCAGTACTTC.

V gene TRBV21-1 combines with J gene TRBJ2-6; the table's D gene call, TRBD2, was not cross checked with the DNA. TRBV21-1 is a recognized pseudogene. The CDR3 is 16 residues long. The chain's CDR3 is CASSKVGGAGANVLTF. The DNA for the CDR3 is TGTGCCAGCAGCAAAGTCGGAGGGGCCGGGGCCAACGTCCTGACTTTC.

This sequence joins TRBV7-9 and TRBJ2-7; the match to TRBD2 covers 8 bases. Germline V gene lookup returns CDR1 SEHNR and CDR2 FQNEAQ (reference sequence). The CDR3 runs to 15 residues. Unmatched junction bases numbered 8, after V lost 5 bases and J lost 2 bases. The CDR3 region is CASSLSGSLAYEQYF. DNA of the CDR3: TGTGCCAGCAGCCTAAGCGGGAGCCTCGCCTACGAGCAGTACTTC.

The chain couples TRBV5-1 to TRBJ2-2; 9 bases fit TRBD2. After removal of 2 bases from V and 2 bases from J, the junction contained 4 bases not matched to a gene. This CDR3 contains 16 residues. CDR1 is SGHRS and CDR2 is YFSETQ in the germline V gene. DNA for the CDR3: TGCGCCAGCAGCTTACTAGCGGGTGGAAACACCGGGGAGCTGTTTTTT. Its protein is CASSLLAGGNTGELFF. Supplemented by reference TRBV5-1 and TRBJ2-2, the full variable domain reads KAGVTQTPRYLIKTRGQQVTLSCSPISGHRSVSWYQQTPGQGLQFLFEYFSETQRNKGNFPGRFSGRQFSNSRSEMNVSTLELGDSALYLCASSLLAGGNTGELFFGEGSRLTVL.

J is TRBJ1-6 and V is TRBV7-2; D not certain. Trimming stripped 0 bases from V and 10 bases from J, with 16 bases between. There are 16 residues in the CDR3. Germline assignment: CDR1 SGHTA and CDR2 FQGNSA. DNA of the CDR3: TGTGCCAGCAGCTTAGCGGAGGGAGGACGCGCATCACCCCTCCACTTT. It codes for CASSLAEGGRASPLHF.

V is TRBV7-2 and J is TRBJ1-6; D uncertain. CDR1 and CDR2 from the germline V gene are SGHTA and FQGNSA. The V gene lost 3 bases and the J gene lost 8 bases, with 14 bases spanning the gap. This CDR3 is 15 amino acids long. CDR3 loop: CASSLNRPGDSPLHF. In nucleotides, the CDR3 is TGTGCCAGCAGCTTGAATCGGCCGGGTGATTCACCCCTCCACTTT.

V usage is TRBV2 and J usage is TRBJ2-5, with TRBD2 matching over 10 bases. Germline V gene lookup returns CDR1 SNHLY and CDR2 FYNNEI. V lost 6 bases to trimming and J lost 7 bases; unmatched junction nucleotides: 8. The length of the CDR3 is 14 residues. CDR3 residues: CASRSGTSAGTQYF. Written as DNA, the CDR3 is TGTGCCAGCAGGTCCGGGACTAGCGCGGGGACCCAGTACTTC.

This chain links TRBV6-6 with TRBJ1-6; D call uncertain. CDR3 length: 16 residues. The V end was cut by 5 bases, the J end by 7 bases, with 18 bases between. CDR1 is MNHNY and CDR2 is SVGAGI in the germline V gene (reference sequence). CDR3: CASSTLRRIVNSPLHF. As DNA, the CDR3 is TGTGCCAGCAGTACCCTCCGGCGGATAGTGAATTCACCCCTCCACTTT.

The chain is built from TRBV4-3 and TRBJ2-2; unclear D gene. Trimming left V 1 base short and J 6 bases short, with 9 bases between. The germline CDR1 and CDR2 sequences are LGHNA and YSLEER. The CDR3 totals 14 residues. The CDR3 DNA sequence: TGCGCCAGCAGCCAAGTTAGAGGCGCCGGGGAGCTGTTTTTT. Protein product: CASSQVRGAGELFF.

This sequence joins TRBV18 and TRBJ2-1, with D perhaps matching TRBD2 (6 bases). Deletions cut 0 bases from V and 7 bases from J, with 7 bases between. This CDR3 spans 13 amino acids. Germline V gene sequence: CDR1 KGHSH, CDR2 LQKENI. The CDR3 nucleotides are TGTGCCAGCTCACCACCGGGGGGAAATGAGCAGTTCTTC. Translating it yields CASSPPGGNEQFF.

This chain connects TRBV15 to TRBJ2-1; the D gene is possibly TRBD2 (6 bases). Germline values: CDR1 LNHNV, CDR2 YYDKDF (reference sequence). The CDR3 extends over 13 amino acids. Trimming cost V 3 bases and J 10 bases, with 13 bases left between them. Here the CDR3 reads CATSRSLAWEQFF. CDR3 DNA sequence: TGTGCCACCAGCAGGTCACTAGCATGGGAGCAGTTCTTC. Complete variable domain (other parts from reference TRBV15 and TRBJ2-1): DAMVIQNPRYQVTQFGKPVTLSCSQTLNHNVMYWYQQKSSQAPKLLFHYYDKDFNNEADTPDNFQSRRPNTSFCFLDIRSPGLGDTAMYLCATSRSLAWEQFFGPGTRLTVL.

The chain has TRBV9 and TRBJ2-3; D gene unclear. The V end was cut by 7 bases, the J end by 8 bases, with 17 bases between. This CDR3 contains 13 residues. From germline, CDR1 is SGDLS and CDR2 YYNGEE. The CDR3 here is CASANEVSSTQYF. Here the CDR3 DNA reads TGTGCCAGCGCAAATGAGGTCTCAAGTACGCAGTATTTT.

The chain recombines TRBV2 with TRBJ2-1; 10 bases map to TRBD2. The CDR3 runs to 16 residues. Trimming took 5 bases from V and 4 from J; bases not matched to a gene: 8. Germline CDR1 reads SNHLY; CDR2 reads FYNNEI. The CDR3 coding sequence is TGTGCCAGCAGTCTAGCGGGGGCCCTTTCATACAATGAGCAGTTCTTC. Encoded protein: CASSLAGALSYNEQFF.

CDR3 sequence: CASSLAGDEQYF. CDR3 sequence (DNA): TGCGCCAGCAGCTTGGCCGGGGACGAGCAGTACTTC. This chain links TRBV5-1 with TRBJ2-7, with D maybe TRBD2 (5 bases). Trimming stripped 0 bases from V and 5 bases from J, with 6 bases between. From germline, CDR1 is SGHRS and CDR2 YFSETQ. This CDR3 comprises 12 residues.

The chain joins TRBV19 to TRBJ2-7; 7 positions match TRBD1. The CDR3 is made up of 13 amino acids. J lost 7 bases, V lost 4 bases, and 7 bases had no gene match. Germline V gene sequence: CDR1 LNHDA, CDR2 SQIVND (reference sequence). The chain's CDR3 is CASSSQGGKEQYF. The DNA for the CDR3 is TGTGCCAGTAGTAGCCAAGGGGGCAAAGAGCAGTACTTC.

This clone has more than one count but fewer than ten. The rearrangement links TRBV5-4 to TRBJ2-2; 7 positions agree with TRBD2. CDR1 is SGHNT, CDR2 YYREEE, per germline (reference sequence). V shed 1 base, J shed 4 bases, and the junction held 4 bases outside the gene matches. The CDR3 has 15 residues. The DNA for the CDR3 is TGTGCCAGCAGCTTGCGCGGGGGTATCACCGGGGAGCTGTTTTTT. Amino acids: CASSLRGGITGELFF.

The V call is TRBV30, the J call TRBJ2-2; no definite D call. Trimming removed 4 bases at V and 7 bases at J, with 13 bases between. Germline CDR1 reads GTSNPN; CDR2 reads SVGIG (reference sequence). This CDR3 contains 13 residues. CDR3 sequence (DNA): TGTGCCTGGACCCCGGCCGGAGTCGGGGAGCTGTTTTTT. This sequence encodes CAWTPAGVGELFF.

V gene TRBV19 combines with J gene TRBJ1-2; TRBD1 matches at 9 bases. Trimming cost V 9 bases and J 3 bases; bases outside gene matches: 8. CDR3 length: 14 residues. Per the germline V gene, CDR1 is LNHDA and CDR2 is SQIVND (reference sequence). CDR3 residues: CASSRDREHYGYTF. The DNA of the CDR3 is TGTGCCAGCAGCCGGGACAGGGAGCACTATGGCTACACCTTC.